Listed here is a single T cell receptor beta chain. Its target is unknown. Germline V gene sequence: CDR1 KGHSH, CDR2 LQKENI. The CDR3 totals 13 residues. The V and J ends lost 0 bases and 8 bases respectively, with 8 bases between them. The source of the sample is a study of T cells after yellow fever vaccination. Study-wide points: Boosting was followed by the reappearance of most primary-vaccination clones (under 97% CD4, about 90% CD8).

TCRdb itself ran the 5' RACE reads through MiXCR, one entry per CDR3 protein. This table has roughly 500,000 distinct CDR3 sequences, 15% to 20% appearing once. The specimen was PBMCs, collected 15 days after the yellow fever booster vaccination. The chain couples TRBV18 to TRBJ2-1; D tentatively fits TRBD1 or TRBD2 (5 bases each). This clonotype was obtained from a man in his thirties or forties who received the YFV17D yellow fever vaccine. CDR3 amino acids: CASSPPPGHEQFF. The CDR3 DNA follows: TGTGCCAGCTCACCACCACCGGGGCATGAGCAGTTCTTC.